Each of the 30 T cell receptor beta chains below was sequenced from the same sample in a study of tumor and adjacent non-tumor tissue in lung cancer. TCRbeta libraries were built with three rounds of nested PCR, modified from ARM-PCR. TCRdb called the multiplex PCR reads again in MiXCR, with one record for every CDR3 protein. The data show about 50,000 distinct CDR3 sequences, about 79% seen once. No cell sorting was done before RNA was extracted from the tissue. The normal lung tissue was taken more than 3 cm from the tumor edge. Sequences were obtained from distant non-tumor lung tissue. These receptors all come from a woman in her sixties with non-small cell lung cancer.

The chain has TRBV6-2 or TRBV6-3 and TRBJ2-3, with 7 bases aligning to TRBD1. V trimming: 4 bases; J trimming: 11 bases; junction bases outside the gene matches: 9. Germline V lookup: CDR1 MNHEY, CDR2 SVGEGT. The CDR3 consists of 13 residues. CDR3 sequence reads: CASSSTGPNMQYF. The CDR3 DNA sequence: TGTGCCAGCAGTTCGACAGGGCCGAATATGCAGTATTTT.

About this clonotype: A much larger clone lies a single base off, so this may be a read error. The CDR3 here is CVSTPGGHDADTQYF. The CDR3 nucleotides are TGTGTCAGCACCCCTGGGGGGCACGACGCGGATACGCAGTATTTT. The J gene is TRBJ2-3, the V gene TRBV28; tentatively, D is TRBD1 or TRBD2 (6 bases each). The CDR3 totals 15 residues. The germline V gene has CDR1 MDHEN and CDR2 SYDVKM.

This clonotype qualifies as medium-sized. The CDR3 here is CASSFAGTRGYNEQFF. CDR3 bases: TGTGCCAGCAGCTTTGCCGGGACTAGGGGGTACAATGAGCAGTTCTTC. The J gene is TRBJ2-1, the V gene TRBV11-2; 8 positions agree with TRBD2. V gave up 3 bases and J gave up 4 bases; unmatched junction bases: 8. This CDR3 comprises 16 residues. Germline CDR1 reads SGHAT; CDR2 reads FQNNGV.

Of note for this clonotype: At one boundary the junction diverges from the germline segment, which might be a read error. The chain recombines TRBV11-2 with TRBJ2-2, with 7 bases identical to TRBD1. CDR1 and CDR2 (germline): SGHAT, FQNNGV. This CDR3 contains 14 residues. The CDR3 nucleotides are TGTGCTAGCAGGACAACAGGGGTCACCGGGGAGCTGTTTTTT. Its translation: CASRTTGVTGELFF.

The CDR3 reads CSASLYPTRGGSTDTQYF. The DNA of the CDR3 is TGCAGTGCTAGTTTATACCCGACTAGGGGGGGAAGCACAGATACGCAGTATTTT. This chain links TRBV20-1 with TRBJ2-3, with a weak D call TRBD2 (7 bases). The germline V gene has CDR1 DFQATT and CDR2 SNEGSKA (reference sequence). This CDR3 is 18 amino acids long. The ends were cut back, 3 bases at V and 0 bases at J, with 22 bases in the middle.

This clonotype was recorded at least ten times. This chain connects TRBV28 to TRBJ2-1; 9 bases agree with TRBD2. With 2 bases clipped from V and 4 bases from J, the junction kept 6 bases outside the gene matches. Per germline, CDR1 MDHEN and CDR2 SYDVKM. CDR3 size: 16 residues. In nucleotides, the CDR3 is TGTGCCAGCAGTTTAGTGTCTAGCGGGACTTACAATGAGCAGTTCTTC. As protein: CASSLVSSGTYNEQFF.

Comments on this clonotype: One end of the junction fails to match germline, which may point to a read error. The chain recombines TRBV12-3 or TRBV12-4 with TRBJ1-2; TRBD1 agrees at 9 bases. The CDR3 length is 12 residues. CDR3 nucleotide sequence: TGTGTCAGCAGCGAGGGACAGGGTAGGGTGGCCTTC. It yields the protein CVSSEGQGRVAF.

As to this clonotype: Without the conserved terminal phenylalanine or tryptophan, this CDR3 likely stems from a read error. The rearrangement links TRBV11-2 to TRBJ1-1; D unclear. Trimming stripped 0 bases from V and 3 bases from J, with 11 bases between. CDR3 size: 15 residues. From germline, CDR1 is SGHAT and CDR2 FQNNGV. CDR3 DNA: TGTGCCAGCAGCTTAGATCCTGGCGCGTACACTGAAGCTTTCCCT. It codes for CASSLDPGAYTEAFP.

V usage is TRBV6-6 and J usage is TRBJ2-3; 8 bases are a match to TRBD2. The CDR3 is 17 residues long. Per the germline V gene, CDR1 is MNHNY and CDR2 is SVGAGI (reference sequence). V dropped 10 bases and J dropped 4; count of bases not matched to a gene: 19. The CDR3 here is CAIVTGLAGGLADTQYF. The CDR3 nucleotides are TGTGCCATCGTCACCGGACTAGCAGGAGGGTTGGCAGATACGCAGTATTTT.

V gene TRBV20-1 combines with J gene TRBJ1-5, with D maybe TRBD1 (5 bases). Germline CDR1 and CDR2: DFQATT and SNEGSKA (reference sequence). The CDR3 runs to 15 residues. V was clipped by 7 bases and J by 4 bases, with 20 bases between them. CDR3 residues: CSVTGLEGMNQPQHF. For the CDR3, the DNA is TGCAGTGTTACTGGGCTGGAGGGGATGAATCAGCCCCAGCATTTT.

In DNA, the CDR3 is TGTGCCAGCAGCTTAGATCAGGATGGCGGGGGCACCACAGATACGCTCTATTTT. Translating gives CASSLDQDGGGTTDTLYF. This chain connects TRBV11-3 to TRBJ2-3; tentative D call: TRBD2 (7 bases). The CDR3 is made up of 18 amino acids. Germline V gene data show CDR1 as SGHNT and CDR2 as YENEEA. V shed 0 bases and J shed 15 bases, with 31 bases lying between them.

Comments on this clonotype: One junction end disagrees with the germline gene, perhaps due to a read error. In nucleotides, the CDR3 is TGTGTCAGCAGCTTAGAACGGCGGACTAAAGCTTTCTTT. Its protein is CVSSLERRTKAFF. The rearrangement uses TRBV11-2 and TRBJ1-1; D is unresolved. The CDR3 spans 13 residues. Per the germline V gene, CDR1 is SGHAT and CDR2 is FQNNGV. The full variable domain, with the rest looked up from reference TRBV11-2 and TRBJ1-1, is EAGVAQSPRYKIIEKRQSVAFWCNPISGHATLYWYQQILGQGPKLLIQFQNNGVVDDSQLPKDRFSAERLKGVDSTLKIQPAKLEDSAVYLCVSSLERRTKAFFGQGTRLTVV.

As for this clonotype: The junction and the germline gene differ at one end; a read error may be behind it. The chain joins TRBV11-3 to TRBJ2-7; D perhaps matches TRBD1 (5 bases). Germline CDR1 is SGHNT and CDR2 is YENEEA. The CDR3 runs 15 residues. The CDR3 here is CACSLRAGISYEQYF. The DNA for the CDR3 is TGTGCCTGCAGCTTACGGGCAGGGATCTCTTACGAGCAGTACTTC.

The sample holds many counts of this clonotype. One base away lies a much larger clone, so this may be a sequencing read error. This rearrangement joins TRBV29-1 to TRBJ2-5; D uncertain. The CDR3 consists of 11 residues. Looked up from germline, CDR1 is SQVTM and CDR2 is ANQGSEA. Trimming took off 7 bases at V and 6 bases at J, with 12 bases between the two ends. CDR3 residues: CSAPRGKTQYF. The CDR3 coding sequence is TGCAGCGCTCCCCGAGGAAAGACCCAGTACTTC.

This clonotype was found once. Germline is not matched at one junction end, which may reflect a read error. The J gene is TRBJ2-3, the V gene TRBV29-1; no clear D. CDR3 length equals 11 residues. Germline CDR1 SQVTM, CDR2 ANQGSEA. This CDR3 is CSIEKGDTQYF. The CDR3 nucleotides read TGCAGCATTGAGAAGGGAGATACGCAGTATTTT.

By share of the sample, this clonotype is medium-sized. DNA of the CDR3: TGTGCCAGCAGTTATTACATGAACACCGGGGAGCTGTTTTTT. This encodes CASSYYMNTGELFF. The chain joins TRBV6-1 to TRBJ2-2; no clear D. Trimming removed 5 bases from V and 1 base from J, with 8 bases in between. Germline values: CDR1 MNHNS, CDR2 SASEGT. The CDR3 is 14 amino acids.

As regards this clonotype: Since no conserved phenylalanine or tryptophan closes the CDR3, a read error is the likely cause. J is TRBJ1-1 and V is TRBV28, with no clear D. Germline V CDR1 and CDR2: MDHEN, SYDVKM. Trimming took 1 base from V and 3 from J, leaving 12 bases between them. The CDR3 is made up of 15 amino acids. The chain's CDR3 is CASSLLPPSYTEAFL. CDR3 coding DNA: TGTGCCAGCAGTTTATTGCCCCCTTCCTACACTGAAGCTTTCTTA.

The chain carries TRBV28 and TRBJ2-1, with D tentatively TRBD2 (6 bases). Germline-derived CDR1 and CDR2 are MDHEN and SYDVKM. With 8 bases removed from V and 4 bases from J, the gap between germline ends came to 18 bases. This CDR3 is built from 15 residues. The CDR3 DNA sequence: TGTGCCAGCGGCAGGACGGGGGACCTATACAATGAGCAGTTCTTC. Its translation is CASGRTGDLYNEQFF.

The chain joins TRBV4-1 to TRBJ2-3; D uncertain. The CDR3 length is 13 residues. Trimming stripped 7 bases from V and 5 bases from J, with 13 bases between. Per germline, CDR1 MGHRA and CDR2 YSYEKL. CDR3 nucleotide sequence: TGCGCCAGCATCCAGGAAACACAAGATACGCAGTATTTT. It translates to CASIQETQDTQYF.

As regards this clonotype: The germline gene is not matched at one end of the junction; a read error may be the cause. This rearrangement joins TRBV7-2 to TRBJ2-5; TRBD2 might be the D (6 bases). Germline V CDR1 and CDR2: SGHTA, FQGNSA. CDR3 length equals 14 residues. CDR3 DNA: TGTGCCTGCAGCTTAGGAGGGGCCCAAGAGACCCAGTACTTC. As protein: CACSLGGAQETQYF.

Details on this clonotype: The CDR3 does not close with the conserved phenylalanine or tryptophan, likely indicating a read error. This rearrangement joins TRBV12-3 or TRBV12-4 to TRBJ2-2, with 7 positions matching TRBD2. The CDR3 has 15 residues. CDR3 nucleotides: TGTGCCAGCAGTCCCACAGCGGGGTCTGCCGGGAAGCTGTTTTCT. It specifies CASSPTAGSAGKLFS.

Note on this clonotype: This likely comes from a read error, as the CDR3 has no conserved phenylalanine or tryptophan at its end. The genes are TRBV5-6 and TRBJ1-1; D gene uncertain. From germline, CDR1 is SGHDT and CDR2 YYEEEE. The CDR3 extends over 12 amino acids. The V gene lost 1 base and the J gene lost 7 bases, with 8 bases spanning the gap. This chain's CDR3 is CASSLTPREAFL. CDR3 in DNA: TGTGCCAGCAGCTTGACGCCCCGTGAAGCTTTCTTA.

To note about this clonotype: Sequence at one end of the junction differs from germline and may be a read error. The chain carries TRBV12-3 or TRBV12-4 and TRBJ2-3, with D possibly TRBD2 on 5 matching bases. The CDR3 has 15 amino acids. Here the CDR3 reads CVSSHRDGSTDTQYF. The CDR3 DNA follows: TGTGTCAGCAGTCACCGGGATGGTAGCACAGATACGCAGTATTTT.

A note on this clonotype: The DNA is left out, because the CDR3 cannot be placed on it with certainty; the CDR3 is given as TCRdb lists it. The chain carries TRBV4-1 and TRBJ1-2. The CDR3 length equals 14 residues, ends included. The germline V gene encodes CDR1 MGHRA and CDR2 YSYEKL. The CDR3 loop is CASSQTAGLYGCTF.

The J gene is TRBJ1-2, the V gene TRBV5-4, with D perhaps matching TRBD1 (6 bases). The CDR3 runs 15 residues. The V gene's germline CDR1 is SGHNT and CDR2 YYREEE (reference sequence). The CDR3 DNA reads as TGTGTCAGAAGCTGGGGACACCAAACTCCCTATGGCTACACCTTC. This codes for CVRSWGHQTPYGYTF.

About this clonotype: Because it lacks the conserved phenylalanine or tryptophan at the end, this CDR3 is likely a read error. This sequence joins TRBV4-1 and TRBJ1-1; TRBD1 is a possible D gene (5 bases). CDR1 and CDR2 from the germline V gene are MGHRA and YSYEKL. The CDR3 covers 15 residues. The CDR3 spells CARSQGRDRNTEAFL. For the CDR3, the DNA is TGCGCCCGCAGCCAAGGCCGGGACCGAAACACTGAAGCTTTCTTA.

This clonotype was found a few times. A junction end diverges from the germline sequence, so it may reflect a read error. V usage is TRBV30 and J usage is TRBJ1-6, with D tentatively TRBD1 (5 bases). This CDR3 spans 13 amino acids. In germline, CDR1 is GTSNPN, CDR2 SVGIG (reference sequence). The CDR3 region is CARRGDYNSPLHF. For the CDR3, the DNA is TGTGCCCGCCGCGGGGACTATAATTCACCCCTTCACTTT.

For this clonotype: A read error may account for a junction end that differs from germline. V usage is TRBV11-1 and J usage is TRBJ2-5; possible D gene TRBD2, 5 bases. Looked up from germline, CDR1 is SGHAT and CDR2 is FQDESV (reference sequence). The CDR3 sequence is 18 residues long. CDR3 in amino acids: CASNYYPPGFEGGEIQYF. CDR3 nucleotides: TGTGCCAGCAACTATTACCCGCCGGGGTTTGAGGGTGGAGAGATCCAGTACTTC.

This clonotype was observed once. It is likely a read error, because the conserved phenylalanine at the end of the CDR3 is missing. The rearrangement joins TRBV10-3 to TRBJ2-7; tentative D call: TRBD2 (5 bases). This CDR3 region has 12 residues. CDR1 ENHRY and CDR2 SYGVKD come from the germline V gene. The CDR3 DNA reads as TGTACCTCTAAGCTCGGGGAATACGAGCAGTACTCC. Its protein is CTSKLGEYEQYS.

Comment on this clonotype: At one end, the junction sequence differs from germline, possibly due to a read error. This rearrangement joins TRBV4-2 to TRBJ2-7; a possible D gene is TRBD1 (6 bases). The germline gives CDR1 LGHNA, CDR2 YNFKEQ. This CDR3 is built from 12 residues. CDR3 in DNA: TGTGGCAGCAACCCCCCAGGGGACGAGCAGTACTTC. This gives the protein CGSNPPGDEQYF.